This T cell receptor (beta chain) comes out of a study of CD8 T cells in ankylosing spondylitis. Making use of molecular barcodes, quantitative 5'-RACE generated TCR beta libraries. TCRdb recomputed calls from the 5' RACE reads with MiXCR, one row per CDR3 protein. The repertoire includes 200,000 or so distinct CDR3 sequences, under 15% of them detected once, and 11% sits in the top ten. Study observations and caveats: For ankylosing spondylitis blood, a TCR beta motif of 7 or 8 highly homologous variants appeared characteristic. Clones linked to the disease showed a CD8+ phenotype. They occurred at relatively low frequencies in peripheral blood. According to the report, clones linked to the disease were significantly enriched in matched synovial fluid samples taken from ankylosing spondylitis patients.

CDR1 is DFQATT, CDR2 SNEGSKA, per germline (reference sequence). The ends were cut back, 1 base at V and 0 bases at J, with 6 bases in the middle. There are 14 residues in the CDR3. This clonotype was seen at least ten times. Its cognate antigen is unknown. The receptor was derived from a female donor with ankylosing spondylitis or in good health (not recorded which). The sequencing sample was made of blood, either unsorted or a sorted T cell fraction (not recorded which). The chain is built from TRBV20-1 and TRBJ2-2, with TRBD2 as a possible D gene (5 bases). Written as DNA, the CDR3 is TGCAGTGCTAGAGGGACTTCGAACACCGGGGAGCTGTTTTTT. Protein sequence: CSARGTSNTGELFF.